The rows below give T cell receptor beta chains drawn from one sample of a study of beta chain features in type 1 diabetes. Some clones are missing from TCRdb's copy, which holds only in-frame ones; the method was immunoSEQ multiplex PCR. The profile shows roughly 310,000 clones, approximately 11% of them singletons. Sequenced: naive CD4+ T cells from blood. The receptors derive from a woman aged 30 to 39 in good health. The CDR3 runs from the conserved cysteine through the conserved F or W. D genes are given only for firm matches. Clone size is not always given. Where it is, it says once, few, many or a class for expanded clones.

>TRBJ2-3|-|-|16|TRBV4-3
CASSPRPWGVTDTQYF
TGCGCCAGCAGCCCCCGTCCGTGGGGGGTCACAGATACGCAGTATTTT
>TRBJ2-5|once|-|16|TRBV5-6
CASSTDRISQKETQYF
TGTGCCAGCAGCACGGACAGAATCTCCCAGAAAGAGACCCAGTACTTC
>TRBJ2-1|few|-|17|TRBV30
CAWSPLLANQPYNEQFF
TGTGCCTGGAGTCCTCTTTTAGCAAATCAGCCCTACAATGAGCAGTTCTTC
>TRBJ2-1|few|TRBD2|16|TRBV13
CASSLRTSGSYNEQFF
TGTGCCAGCAGTTTAAGGACTAGCGGGTCCTACAATGAGCAGTTCTTC
>TRBJ2-1|few|-|11|TRBV20-1
CSAEKRDEQFF
TGCAGTGCTGAAAAGCGGGATGAGCAGTTCTTC
>TRBJ2-3|-|-|12|TRBV7-2
CASSPRQGGWYF
TGTGCCAGCAGCCCAAGACAGGGAGGTTGGTATTTT
>TRBJ2-6|few|-|18|TRBV4-3
CASSQNPAQRSGANVLTF
TGCGCCAGCAGCCAAAATCCTGCCCAGCGCTCTGGGGCCAACGTCCTGACTTTC
>TRBJ2-5|few|-|16|TRBV30
CAWTHGSFSRGETQYF
TGTGCCTGGACCCACGGGTCCTTCTCTAGGGGAGAGACCCAGTACTTC
>TRBJ1-5|few|TRBD1|15|TRBV28
CASSFAGQINQPQHF
TGTGCCAGCAGTTTCGCGGGACAGATCAATCAGCCCCAGCATTTT
>TRBJ2-1|-|TRBD1|15|TRBV28
CASTPDRGLYNEQFF
TGTGCCAGCACCCCCGACAGGGGGTTATACAATGAGCAGTTCTTC
>TRBJ2-1|few|TRBD2|16|TRBV7-3
CASSLGNSGRTDEQFF
TGTGCCAGCAGCTTAGGTAATAGCGGGAGGACAGATGAGCAGTTCTTC
>TRBJ2-1|-|-|13|TRBV7-9
CASSPQGVRPMFF
TGTGCCAGCAGCCCTCAGGGTGTCCGTCCTATGTTCTTC
>TRBJ1-2|-|-|14|TRBV4-1
CASRLSGGDNGYTF
TGCGCCAGCAGACTATCCGGGGGGGATAATGGCTACACCTTC
>TRBJ2-5|few|TRBD1|14|TRBV5-1
CASSSGQGGETQYF
TGCGCCAGCAGCTCGGGACAGGGAGGAGAGACCCAGTACTTC
>TRBJ2-3|few|-|15|TRBV6-4
CASSDRGASTDTQYF
TGTGCCAGCAGTGACCGTGGGGCTAGCACAGATACGCAGTATTTT
>TRBJ2-5|few|-|13|TRBV2
CASTVRQQETQYF
TGTGCCAGCACTGTGAGACAACAAGAGACCCAGTACTTC
>TRBJ1-2|few|TRBD1|16|TRBV14
CASSQERTGADYGYTF
TGTGCCAGCAGCCAAGAGAGGACAGGGGCCGACTATGGCTACACCTTC
>TRBJ1-2|-|-|13|TRBV30
CAWRPRGVVSYTF
TGTGCCTGGAGACCTCGGGGGGTAGTTAGCTACACCTTC
>TRBJ2-1|few|TRBD1|15|TRBV4-2
CASSPTGVTYNEQFF
TGTGCCAGCAGCCCGACAGGGGTGACCTACAATGAGCAGTTCTTC
>TRBJ2-7|few|TRBD2|16|TRBV5-1
CASSLDLAGVSYEQYF
TGCGCCAGCAGCTTGGATCTAGCGGGAGTCTCCTACGAGCAGTACTTC
>TRBJ1-1|-|-|15|TRBV19
CASRLVGLQNTEAFF
TGTGCCAGTAGATTGGTGGGACTCCAGAACACTGAAGCTTTCTTT
>TRBJ1-4|few|-|16|TRBV11-2
CASSLRMDSPNEKLFF
TGTGCCAGCAGCTTACGAATGGACAGCCCTAATGAAAAACTGTTTTTT
>TRBJ2-3|few|-|17|TRBV4-3
CASSQERWERGGNTQYF
TGCGCCAGCAGCCAAGAGCGGTGGGAGAGGGGCGGGAATACGCAGTATTTT
>TRBJ1-4|few|TRBD1|15|TRBV4-2
CASSQDGTENEKLFF
TGTGCCAGCAGCCAAGATGGGACAGAGAATGAAAAACTGTTTTTT
>TRBJ1-1|-|TRBD1|15|TRBV14
CASSQLTGTNTEAFF
TGTGCCAGCAGCCAACTGACAGGGACGAACACTGAAGCTTTCTTT
>TRBJ2-7|few|TRBD2|14|TRBV5-6
CASSPAGRPYEQYF
TGTGCCAGCAGCCCAGCGGGACGCCCGTACGAGCAGTACTTC